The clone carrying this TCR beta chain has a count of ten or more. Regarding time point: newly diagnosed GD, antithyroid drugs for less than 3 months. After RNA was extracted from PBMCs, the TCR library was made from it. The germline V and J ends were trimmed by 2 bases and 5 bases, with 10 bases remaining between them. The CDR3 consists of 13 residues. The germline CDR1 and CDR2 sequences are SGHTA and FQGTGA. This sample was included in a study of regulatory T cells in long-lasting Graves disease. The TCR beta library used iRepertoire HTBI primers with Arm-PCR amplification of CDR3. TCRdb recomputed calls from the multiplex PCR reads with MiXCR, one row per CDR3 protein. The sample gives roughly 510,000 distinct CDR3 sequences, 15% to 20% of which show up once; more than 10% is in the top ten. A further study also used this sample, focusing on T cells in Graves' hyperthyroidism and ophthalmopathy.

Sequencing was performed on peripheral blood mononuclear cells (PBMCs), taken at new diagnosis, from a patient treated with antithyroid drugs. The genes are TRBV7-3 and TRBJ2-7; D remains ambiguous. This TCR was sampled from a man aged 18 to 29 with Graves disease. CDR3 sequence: CASSLPSSNEQYF. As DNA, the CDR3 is TGTGCCAGCAGCTTACCCTCCAGTAACGAGCAGTACTTC.